This T cell receptor (beta chain) comes out of a study of CD8 T cells in ankylosing spondylitis. Overall study results and limits: Disease-linked clones proved CD8+ and comparatively uncommon in peripheral blood. Ankylosing spondylitis blood seemed to carry a telltale TCR beta motif made of seven or eight highly homologous variants. In synovial fluid and blood from reactive arthritis, some motif variants were previously reported. The clones that were linked to disease were reported to be significantly enriched in matched synovial fluid samples from ankylosing spondylitis patients.

Libraries for TCR beta were made by quantitative 5'-RACE with molecular barcodes. TCRdb re-analysed the 5' RACE reads in MiXCR, keeping a single row per CDR3 protein. The sample yields some 700,000 distinct CDR3 sequences, over 15% seen once. V was pared by 0 bases and J by 3 bases, with 14 bases between. Germline V CDR1 and CDR2: SQVTM, ANQGSEA. The CDR3 runs 16 residues. This clonotype was seen only a few times. Its target is not known. The rearrangement links TRBV29-1 to TRBJ2-2; no clear D gene. The receptor was isolated from a male donor with ankylosing spondylitis. The sample comprised blood, either unsorted or a sorted T cell fraction (not recorded which). CDR3 amino acids: CSVEDPSLGDTGELFF. The CDR3 nucleotides are TGCAGCGTTGAAGATCCCAGCCTCGGAGACACCGGGGAGCTGTTTTTT.